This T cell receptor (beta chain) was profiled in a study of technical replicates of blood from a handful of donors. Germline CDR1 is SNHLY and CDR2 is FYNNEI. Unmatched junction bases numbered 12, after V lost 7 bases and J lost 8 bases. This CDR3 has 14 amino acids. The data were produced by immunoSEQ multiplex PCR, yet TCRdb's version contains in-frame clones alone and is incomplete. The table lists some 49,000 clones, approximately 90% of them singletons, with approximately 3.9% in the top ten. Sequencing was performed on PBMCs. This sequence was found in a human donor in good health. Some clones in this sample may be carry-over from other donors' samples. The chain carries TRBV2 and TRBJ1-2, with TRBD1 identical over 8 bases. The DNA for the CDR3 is TGTGCCAGCAAGGAGGACAGGGCTATGGGGGGCTACACCTTC. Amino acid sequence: CASKEDRAMGGYTF. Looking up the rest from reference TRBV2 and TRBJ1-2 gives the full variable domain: EPEVTQTPSHQVTQMGQEVILRCVPISNHLYFYWYRQILGQKVEFLVSFYNNEISEKSEIFDDQFSVERPDGSNFTLKIRSTKLEDSAMYFCASKEDRAMGGYTFGSGTRLTVV.